This T cell receptor (beta chain) is from a study of siplizumab effects on memory and regulatory T cells. V lost 6 bases, J lost 8 bases, and 16 bases lay in between. The germline V gene has CDR1 MNHNS and CDR2 SASEGT. The CDR3 contains 13 residues. Assay: immunoSEQ multiplex PCR; the TCRdb copy retains only in-frame clones and omits some. Of under 110,000 clones listed, about nine tenths are singletons. This sequence joins TRBV6-1 and TRBJ1-1; D uncertain. The sequencing sample was made of non-Treg CD4+ T cells sorted from blood. This TCR was sampled from a human donor in good health. The chain's CDR3 is CASSPPPAAEAFF. CDR3 in DNA: TGTGCCAGCAGCCCCCCACCAGCAGCCGAAGCTTTCTTT.